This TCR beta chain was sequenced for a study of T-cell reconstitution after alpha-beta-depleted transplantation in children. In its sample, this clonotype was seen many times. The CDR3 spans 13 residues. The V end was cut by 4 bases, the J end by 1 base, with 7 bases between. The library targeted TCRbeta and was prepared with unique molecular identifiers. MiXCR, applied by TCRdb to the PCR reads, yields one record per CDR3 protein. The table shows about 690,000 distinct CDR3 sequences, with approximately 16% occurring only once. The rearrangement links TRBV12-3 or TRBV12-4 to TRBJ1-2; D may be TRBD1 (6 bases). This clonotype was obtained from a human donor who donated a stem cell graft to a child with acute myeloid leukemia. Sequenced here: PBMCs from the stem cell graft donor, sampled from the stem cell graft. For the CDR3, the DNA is TGTGCCAGCAGTTGGACAGTTAACTATGGCTACACCTTC. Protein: CASSWTVNYGYTF.